The table lists the clone carrying this TCR beta chain with a few counts. Its antigen remains unknown. Via MiXCR, TCRdb re-called the RT-PCR reads, giving one row per CDR3 protein. The table lists roughly 790,000 distinct CDR3 sequences, approximately 21% of them singletons. This sample was included in a study of response to subunit inactivated influenza vaccine. Study conclusions and caveats: Few additional T cells are recruited per seasonal influenza vaccination, authors suggested.

The sequence derives from a man aged 50 to 60 who received an inactivated influenza vaccine. Here the sequenced sample was PBMCs from blood, taken about 5 days after vaccination.

The CDR3 DNA reads TGTGCCAGCAGTTACTCGATAGGGGGACTATATGAGCAGTTCTTC. It codes for CASSYSIGGLYEQFF. This sequence joins TRBV6-2 or TRBV6-3 and TRBJ2-1; a possible D gene is TRBD2 (7 bases). Germline V gives CDR1 MNHEY, CDR2 SVGEGT. V shed 0 bases and J shed 8 bases, with 14 bases lying between them. The CDR3 is 15 residues long.